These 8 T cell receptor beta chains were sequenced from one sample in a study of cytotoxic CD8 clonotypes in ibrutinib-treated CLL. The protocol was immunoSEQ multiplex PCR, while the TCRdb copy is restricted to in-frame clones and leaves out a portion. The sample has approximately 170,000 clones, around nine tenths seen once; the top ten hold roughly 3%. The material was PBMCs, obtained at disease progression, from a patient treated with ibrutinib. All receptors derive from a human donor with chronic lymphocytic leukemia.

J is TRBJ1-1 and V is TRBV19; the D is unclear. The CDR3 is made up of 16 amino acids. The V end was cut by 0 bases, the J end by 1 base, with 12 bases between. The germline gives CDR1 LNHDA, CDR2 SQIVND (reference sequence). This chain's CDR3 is CASSIDGGLTNTEAFF. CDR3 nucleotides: TGTGCCAGTAGTATAGATGGAGGCCTAACGAACACTGAAGCTTTCTTT. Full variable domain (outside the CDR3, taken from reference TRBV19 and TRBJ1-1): DGGITQSPKYLFRKEGQNVTLSCEQNLNHDAMYWYRQDPGQGLRLIYYSQIVNDFQKGDIAEGYSVSREKKESFPLTVTSAQKNPTAFYLCASSIDGGLTNTEAFFGQGTRLTVV.

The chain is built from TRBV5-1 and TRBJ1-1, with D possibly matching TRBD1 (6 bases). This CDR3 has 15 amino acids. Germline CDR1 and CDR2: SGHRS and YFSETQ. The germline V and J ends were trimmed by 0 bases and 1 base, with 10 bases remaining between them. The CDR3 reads CASSLGWGANTEAFF. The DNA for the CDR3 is TGCGCCAGCAGCTTGGGGTGGGGGGCGAACACTGAAGCTTTCTTT.

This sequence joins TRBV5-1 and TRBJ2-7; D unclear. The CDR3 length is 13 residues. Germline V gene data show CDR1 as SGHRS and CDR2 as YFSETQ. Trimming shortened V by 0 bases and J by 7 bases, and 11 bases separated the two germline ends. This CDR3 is CASSLEVEQEQYF. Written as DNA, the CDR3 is TGCGCCAGCAGCTTGGAGGTAGAGCAGGAGCAGTACTTC.

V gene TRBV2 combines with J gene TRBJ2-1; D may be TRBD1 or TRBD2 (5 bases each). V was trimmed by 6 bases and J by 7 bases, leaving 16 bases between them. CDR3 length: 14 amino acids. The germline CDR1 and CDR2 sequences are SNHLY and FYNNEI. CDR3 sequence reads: CASRTGTANNEQFF. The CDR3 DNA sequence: TGTGCCAGCAGAACCGGGACGGCTAATAATGAGCAGTTCTTC.

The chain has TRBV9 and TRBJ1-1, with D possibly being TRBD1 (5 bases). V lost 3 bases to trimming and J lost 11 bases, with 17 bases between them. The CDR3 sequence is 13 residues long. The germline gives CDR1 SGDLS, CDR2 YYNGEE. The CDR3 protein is CASSATRAGIAFF. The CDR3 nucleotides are TGTGCCAGCAGCGCGACTCGGGCAGGGATTGCTTTCTTT. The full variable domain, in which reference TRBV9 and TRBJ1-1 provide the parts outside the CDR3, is DSGVTQTPKHLITATGQRVTLRCSPRSGDLSVYWYQQSLDQGLQFLIQYYNGEERAKGNILERFSAQQFPDLHSELNLSSLELGDSALYFCASSATRAGIAFFGQGTRLTVV.

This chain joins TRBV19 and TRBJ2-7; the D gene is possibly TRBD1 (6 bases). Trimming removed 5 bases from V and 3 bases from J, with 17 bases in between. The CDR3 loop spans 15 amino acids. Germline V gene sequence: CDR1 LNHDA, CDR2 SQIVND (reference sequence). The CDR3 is CASSVRTASFYEQYF. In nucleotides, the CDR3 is TGTGCCAGTAGTGTCCGGACAGCCAGCTTCTACGAGCAGTACTTC. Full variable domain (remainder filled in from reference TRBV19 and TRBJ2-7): DGGITQSPKYLFRKEGQNVTLSCEQNLNHDAMYWYRQDPGQGLRLIYYSQIVNDFQKGDIAEGYSVSREKKESFPLTVTSAQKNPTAFYLCASSVRTASFYEQYFGPGTRLTVT.

CDR3 DNA sequence: TGTGCCAGTAGTGCACAGGGGCCCCATACTGGGGCCAACGTCCTGACTTTC. Its protein product is CASSAQGPHTGANVLTF. V and J are TRBV19 and TRBJ2-6; 7 bases are a match to TRBD1. Unmatched junction bases numbered 9, after V lost 5 bases and J lost 2 bases. This CDR3 region has 17 residues. Germline assignment: CDR1 LNHDA and CDR2 SQIVND (reference sequence). The entire variable domain, with the rest obtained from reference TRBV19 and TRBJ2-6, is as follows: DGGITQSPKYLFRKEGQNVTLSCEQNLNHDAMYWYRQDPGQGLRLIYYSQIVNDFQKGDIAEGYSVSREKKESFPLTVTSAQKNPTAFYLCASSAQGPHTGANVLTFGAGSRLTVL.

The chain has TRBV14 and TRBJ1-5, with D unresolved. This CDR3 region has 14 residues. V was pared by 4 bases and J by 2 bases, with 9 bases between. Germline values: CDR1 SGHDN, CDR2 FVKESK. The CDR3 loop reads CASSRTGGNQPQHF. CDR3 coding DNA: TGTGCCAGCAGCCGGACCGGGGGCAATCAGCCCCAGCATTTT. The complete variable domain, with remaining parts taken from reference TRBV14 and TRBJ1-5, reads EAGVTQFPSHSVIEKGQTVTLRCDPISGHDNLYWYRRVMGKEIKFLLHFVKESKQDESGMPNNRFLAERTGGTYSTLKVQPAELEDSGVYFCASSRTGGNQPQHFGDGTRLSIL.